These 31 T cell receptor beta chains share one sample of origin, sequenced in a study of blood T cell repertoires in COVID-19. Clones were read by immunoSEQ multiplex PCR, and TCRdb kept only the in-frame ones, dropping some. The data show 410,000 or so clones, with over 75% seen just once and roughly 1.6% held by the top ten. Sample: peripheral blood. The receptors stem from a middle-aged woman with COVID-19, enrolled during active disease.

This clone occurred a few times. The rearrangement links TRBV15 to TRBJ1-1; D possibly corresponds to TRBD1 (6 bases). This CDR3 spans 15 amino acids. V was clipped by 0 bases and J by 5 bases, with 13 bases between them. The germline V gene has CDR1 LNHNV and CDR2 YYDKDF (reference sequence). The CDR3 region is CATSRDLGAGTEAFF. CDR3 sequence (DNA): TGTGCCACCAGCAGAGATCTGGGGGCCGGGACTGAAGCTTTCTTT.

The chain joins TRBV18 to TRBJ2-1, with D possibly being TRBD1 (5 bases). The V end lost 6 bases, the J end lost 5 bases, and 11 bases lay between the germline ends. From germline, CDR1 is KGHSH and CDR2 LQKENI. CDR3 length: 13 amino acids. In nucleotides, the CDR3 is TGTGCCAGCTCCCCAGCGACAGACAATGAGCAGTTCTTC. The encoded protein is CASSPATDNEQFF. The whole variable domain, remainder taken from reference TRBV18 and TRBJ2-1, is NAGVMQNPRHLVRRRGQEARLRCSPMKGHSHVYWYRQLPEEGLKFMVYLQKENIIDESGMPKERFSAEFPKEGPSILRIQQVVRGDSAAYFCASSPATDNEQFFGPGTRLTVL.

This CDR3 is CASSPPGEGGYTF. As DNA, the CDR3 is TGTGCCAGCTCACCACCGGGAGAGGGCGGCTACACCTTC. The chain carries TRBV18 and TRBJ1-2; no clear D gene. The CDR3 totals 13 residues. CDR1 is KGHSH, CDR2 LQKENI, per germline. Trimming stripped 0 bases from V and 8 bases from J, with 10 bases between.

The chain is built from TRBV3-1 (or the pseudogene TRBV3-2) and TRBJ2-7; 9 positions agree with TRBD2. The germline V gene has CDR1 LGHDT and CDR2 YNNKEL (reference sequence). The CDR3 covers 15 residues. V gave up 4 bases and J gave up 2 bases; unmatched junction bases: 6. CDR3 in DNA: TGTGCCAGCAGCCCGAATAGCGGGAGTACCTACGAGCAGTACTTC. It translates to CASSPNSGSTYEQYF.

This rearrangement joins TRBV3-1 (or the pseudogene TRBV3-2) to TRBJ1-6; TRBD1 might be the D (5 bases). V lost 1 base and J lost 7, with 8 bases in between. The CDR3 has 14 residues. Germline-derived CDR1 and CDR2 are LGHDT and YNNKEL (reference sequence). This CDR3 is CASSQGGQNSPLHF. The CDR3 DNA is TGTGCCAGCAGCCAAGGGGGCCAAAATTCACCCCTCCACTTT.

This clone turned up a few times. The J gene is TRBJ1-6, the V gene TRBV4-2; tentatively, D is TRBD1 (5 bases). The CDR3 has 17 amino acids. The V gene's germline CDR1 is LGHNA and CDR2 YNFKEQ. Trimming took off 0 bases at V and 13 bases at J, with 22 bases between the two ends. CDR3 amino acids: CASSQDGLETGTIPLHF. The CDR3 region has the DNA TGTGCCAGCAGCCAAGATGGGCTCGAGACGGGGACTATTCCCCTCCACTTT.

The chain combines TRBV6-5 with TRBJ1-5; 9 bases match TRBD1. Germline CDR1 and CDR2: MNHEY and SVGAGI. With 5 bases clipped from V and 5 bases from J, the junction kept 4 bases outside the gene matches. This CDR3 is built from 14 residues. CDR3 bases: TGTGCCAGCAGTCCCGGGACAGGGTATCAGCCCCAGCATTTT. Amino acid sequence: CASSPGTGYQPQHF.

V gene TRBV4-2 combines with J gene TRBJ2-7, with 7 bases identical to TRBD1. The V and J ends lost 0 bases and 4 bases, in that order; junction bases with no gene match: 6. Germline V CDR1 and CDR2: LGHNA, YNFKEQ. The CDR3 totals 15 residues. CDR3 region: CASSQDRDRKYEQYF. The CDR3 DNA reads TGTGCCAGCAGCCAAGATCGGGACAGAAAATACGAGCAGTACTTC.

The chain employs TRBV27 and TRBJ2-2, with a possible D match to TRBD1 (8 bases). CDR1 is MNHEY, CDR2 SMNVEV, per germline (reference sequence). This CDR3 spans 23 amino acids. Trimming removed 1 base at V and 0 bases at J, with 30 bases between. The CDR3 loop is CASSLFERGRGPAGASNTGELFF. CDR3 coding DNA: TGTGCCAGCAGTTTATTTGAACGGGGCAGGGGGCCGGCGGGGGCCTCGAACACCGGGGAGCTGTTTTTT.

V and J are TRBV5-1 and TRBJ2-7; D gene ambiguous. Trimming took 3 bases from V and 0 from J, leaving 16 bases between them. Germline loops: CDR1 SGHRS, CDR2 YFSETQ. The CDR3 totals 16 residues. CDR3 in DNA: TGCGCCAGCAGCTCCGCCACGAGAGCCACCTCCTACGAGCAGTACTTC. This encodes CASSSATRATSYEQYF.

The rearrangement links TRBV6-1 to TRBJ2-1, with D unresolved. Trimming took 2 bases from V and 7 from J, leaving 6 bases between them. CDR3 length equals 12 residues. Per the germline V gene, CDR1 is MNHNS and CDR2 is SASEGT. Here the CDR3 DNA reads TGTGCCAGCAGTGAACGCCGGAATGAGCAGTTCTTC. This translates into CASSERRNEQFF.

V and J are TRBV5-4 and TRBJ2-7, with 7 bases fitting TRBD2. The CDR3 contains 15 residues. V lost 1 base and J lost 1; bases outside the gene matches: 5. Germline CDR1 is SGHNT and CDR2 is YYREEE (reference sequence). The CDR3 DNA reads TGTGCCAGCAGCTTGTCCCCAGCGGGATCCTACGAGCAGTACTTC. The encoded protein is CASSLSPAGSYEQYF.

V gene TRBV3-1 (or the pseudogene TRBV3-2) combines with J gene TRBJ2-7; 11 bases map to TRBD2. The trim removed 3 bases at V and 7 bases at J, leaving 11 bases unmatched. Germline lookup yields CDR1 LGHDT and CDR2 YNNKEL (reference sequence). CDR3 size: 16 residues. The CDR3 reads CASSQGSSGGWREQYF. For the CDR3, the DNA is TGTGCCAGCAGCCAGGGTTCTAGCGGGGGGTGGAGGGAGCAGTACTTC.

The genes are TRBV9 and TRBJ2-1; the D gene is possibly TRBD2 (5 bases). V was shortened by 0 bases and J by 6 bases, with 16 bases between the two germline ends. This CDR3 spans 16 amino acids. CDR1 and CDR2 from the germline V gene are SGDLS and YYNGEE. The CDR3 protein is CASSVGSGTATNEQFF. Written as DNA, the CDR3 is TGTGCCAGCAGCGTAGGATCGGGAACAGCAACCAATGAGCAGTTCTTC.

The chain employs TRBV24-1 and TRBJ2-1, with D possibly TRBD1 on 6 matching bases. Germline V lookup: CDR1 KGHDR, CDR2 SFDVKD. The CDR3 is 15 amino acids. With 6 bases removed from V and 0 bases from J, the gap between germline ends came to 11 bases. Here the CDR3 reads CATSRGSSSYNEQFF. CDR3 in DNA: TGTGCCACCAGTAGGGGGTCCAGCTCCTACAATGAGCAGTTCTTC.

The J gene is TRBJ1-6, the V gene TRBV18, with 10 bases matching TRBD1. Losses at the gene ends were 4 bases for V and 5 bases for J; bases not matched to a gene: 2. Germline V lookup: CDR1 KGHSH, CDR2 LQKENI. There are 15 residues in the CDR3. CDR3 in amino acids: CASSQGQGNNSPLHF. CDR3 bases: TGTGCCAGCTCACAGGGACAGGGGAATAATTCACCCCTCCACTTT.

V usage is TRBV5-1 and J usage is TRBJ1-1; TRBD1 is a possible D gene (6 bases). Trimming shortened V by 4 bases and J by 3 bases, and 13 bases separated the two germline ends. CDR1 is SGHRS and CDR2 is YFSETQ in the germline V gene. CDR3 length: 14 amino acids. CDR3 DNA sequence: TGCGCCAGCAGCGAACGGGACACGCACACTGAAGCTTTCTTT. Amino acid sequence: CASSERDTHTEAFF.

The rearrangement uses TRBV6-5 and TRBJ1-5; weak D call: TRBD1 (6 bases). The CDR3 covers 15 residues. The germline V and J ends were trimmed by 6 bases and 1 base, with 13 bases remaining between them. Germline values: CDR1 MNHEY, CDR2 SVGAGI. The CDR3 region has the DNA TGTGCCAGCAGATCCGGGACAAGGAGCAATCAGCCCCAGCATTTT. Its protein is CASRSGTRSNQPQHF.

The rearrangement uses TRBV7-2 and TRBJ1-5; D uncertain. This CDR3 has 15 amino acids. V lost 5 bases to trimming and J lost 4 bases, with 15 bases between them. The germline V gene has CDR1 SGHTA and CDR2 FQGNSA. The CDR3 region is CASSTGQTGNQPQHF. Written as DNA, the CDR3 is TGTGCCAGCAGCACCGGTCAAACCGGGAATCAGCCCCAGCATTTT.

This clone was detected only a few times. This sequence joins TRBV2 and TRBJ1-2; D remains unclear. Germline V gene sequence: CDR1 SNHLY, CDR2 FYNNEI. This CDR3 has 13 amino acids. V lost 8 bases, J lost 4 bases, and 14 bases lay in between. CDR3 DNA: TGTGCCAGCGAAATGCGGACTACCTATGGCTACACCTTC. This gives the protein CASEMRTTYGYTF.

The J gene is TRBJ2-1, the V gene TRBV18; 9 bases fit TRBD1. Losses at the gene ends were 3 bases for V and 9 bases for J; bases not matched to a gene: 6. Germline V gene sequence: CDR1 KGHSH, CDR2 LQKENI. The CDR3 loop spans 14 amino acids. The CDR3 DNA follows: TGTGCCAGCTCACCCGGGACAGGGTACGGTGAGCAGTTCTTC. This translates into CASSPGTGYGEQFF.

V gene TRBV5-5 combines with J gene TRBJ2-3, with D maybe TRBD2 (6 bases). The V end was cut by 1 base, the J end by 6 bases, with 15 bases between. The CDR3 consists of 15 residues. The germline CDR1 and CDR2 sequences are SGHKS and YYEKEE (reference sequence). The CDR3 sequence: CASSLRTTLGDTQYF. Here the CDR3 DNA reads TGTGCCAGCAGCTTGAGGACTACTCTTGGGGATACGCAGTATTTT.

The J gene is TRBJ1-4, the V gene TRBV28; D is ambiguous. Trimming stripped 6 bases from V and 10 bases from J, with 18 bases between. Germline assignment: CDR1 MDHEN and CDR2 SYDVKM. The CDR3 has 14 amino acids. The DNA for the CDR3 is TGTGCCAGCAGACACCCTTCTGGACTCGGAAAACTGTTTTTT. Translated: CASRHPSGLGKLFF. The full variable domain, its missing parts supplied by reference TRBV28 and TRBJ1-4, is DVKVTQSSRYLVKRTGEKVFLECVQDMDHENMFWYRQDPGLGLRLIYFSYDVKMKEKGDIPEGYSVSREKKERFSLILESASTNQTSMYLCASRHPSGLGKLFFGSGTQLSVL.

This chain connects TRBV28 to TRBJ1-2, with 7 bases aligning to TRBD1. This CDR3 is built from 14 residues. Looked up from germline, CDR1 is MDHEN and CDR2 is SYDVKM. V shed 8 bases and J 4 bases; nucleotides not matched to a gene: 10. The CDR3, as DNA: TGTGCCAGCCGGACAGGTAACACCCTCTATGGCTACACCTTC. Encoded protein: CASRTGNTLYGYTF.

J is TRBJ2-3 and V is TRBV7-2; the match to TRBD2 covers 7 bases. J gave up 1 base and V 3 bases, and 4 bases lay outside the gene matches. Germline V gene sequence: CDR1 SGHTA, CDR2 FQGNSA. The CDR3 has 15 amino acids. CDR3 in amino acids: CASSFPRGGTDTQYF. Here the CDR3 DNA reads TGTGCCAGCAGCTTTCCCCGGGGGGGCACAGATACGCAGTATTTT.

The rearrangement links TRBV10-3 to TRBJ1-6, with 8 bases that match TRBD1. Losses at the gene ends were 5 bases for V and 9 bases for J; bases not matched to a gene: 6. The CDR3 is made up of 14 amino acids. Germline values: CDR1 ENHRY, CDR2 SYGVKD. CDR3 amino acids: CAISQTGEASPLHF. In nucleotides, the CDR3 is TGTGCCATCAGTCAGACAGGGGAGGCTTCACCCCTCCACTTT.

V is TRBV4-2 and J is TRBJ1-3; tentative D call: TRBD1 (6 bases). Germline CDR1 is LGHNA and CDR2 is YNFKEQ. This CDR3 region has 15 residues. V gave up 5 bases and J gave up 0 bases, with 11 bases separating them. The CDR3 region is CASSIRTDSGNTIYF. The CDR3 DNA reads as TGTGCCAGCAGCATACGGACAGACTCTGGAAACACCATATATTTT.

The gene calls are TRBV7-9 and TRBJ1-1, with D perhaps TRBD1 (5 bases). V lost 2 bases and J lost 5, with 9 bases in between. The CDR3 consists of 13 residues. Germline V gene data show CDR1 as SEHNR and CDR2 as FQNEAQ (reference sequence). CDR3 DNA: TGTGCCAGCAGCTTAACGGGGGTGACTGAAGCTTTCTTT. Translated: CASSLTGVTEAFF.

V usage is TRBV27 and J usage is TRBJ1-6, with 9 bases identical to TRBD1. The V gene's germline CDR1 is MNHEY and CDR2 SMNVEV (reference sequence). Trimming removed 6 bases from V and 15 bases from J; junction bases left unmatched: 15. The CDR3 totals 15 residues. CDR3: CASSPGQGGLIGLHF. The CDR3 DNA reads TGTGCCAGCAGCCCGGGACAGGGCGGTTTAATCGGCCTCCACTTT.

The genes are TRBV3-1 (or the pseudogene TRBV3-2) and TRBJ2-5, with D unclear. In germline, CDR1 is LGHDT, CDR2 YNNKEL (reference sequence). The V gene lost 2 bases and the J gene lost 2 bases, with 6 bases spanning the gap. This CDR3 comprises 13 residues. CDR3 region: CASSQFQQETQYF. CDR3 nucleotides: TGTGCCAGCAGCCAATTTCAACAAGAGACCCAGTACTTC.

This rearrangement joins TRBV9 to TRBJ1-4, with 7 bases lining up with TRBD1. CDR1 is SGDLS, CDR2 YYNGEE, per germline. After removal of 4 bases from V and 2 bases from J, the junction contained 8 bases not matched to a gene. The CDR3 length is 16 residues. Here the CDR3 reads CASSHNRGSTNEKLFF. The CDR3 DNA reads as TGTGCCAGCAGCCACAACAGGGGTTCGACTAATGAAAAACTGTTTTTT.